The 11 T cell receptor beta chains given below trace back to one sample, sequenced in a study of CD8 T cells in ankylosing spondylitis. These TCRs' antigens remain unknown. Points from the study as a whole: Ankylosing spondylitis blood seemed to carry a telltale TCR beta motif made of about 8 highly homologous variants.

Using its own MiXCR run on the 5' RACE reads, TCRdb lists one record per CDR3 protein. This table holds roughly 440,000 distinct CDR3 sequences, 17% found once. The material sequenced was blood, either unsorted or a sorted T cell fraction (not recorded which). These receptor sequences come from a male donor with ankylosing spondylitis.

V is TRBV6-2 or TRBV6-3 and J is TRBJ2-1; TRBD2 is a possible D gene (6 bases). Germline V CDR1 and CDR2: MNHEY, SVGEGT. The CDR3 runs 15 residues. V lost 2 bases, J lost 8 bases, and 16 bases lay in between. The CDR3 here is CASSYRGGASDEQFF. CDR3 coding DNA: TGTGCCAGCAGTTACCGCGGAGGGGCCTCGGATGAGCAGTTCTTC.

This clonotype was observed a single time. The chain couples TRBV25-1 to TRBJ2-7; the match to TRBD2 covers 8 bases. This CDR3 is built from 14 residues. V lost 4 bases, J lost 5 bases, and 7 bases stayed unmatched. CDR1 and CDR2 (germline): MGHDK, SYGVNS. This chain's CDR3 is CASSGSGSIDEQYF. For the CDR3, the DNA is TGTGCCAGCAGTGGGAGCGGGAGTATCGACGAGCAGTACTTC.

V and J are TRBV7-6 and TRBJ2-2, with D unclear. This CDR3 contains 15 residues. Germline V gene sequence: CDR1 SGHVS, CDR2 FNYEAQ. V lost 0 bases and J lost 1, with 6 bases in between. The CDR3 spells CASSLAAGNTGELFF. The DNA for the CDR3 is TGTGCCAGCAGCTTAGCTGCAGGGAACACCGGGGAGCTGTTTTTT.

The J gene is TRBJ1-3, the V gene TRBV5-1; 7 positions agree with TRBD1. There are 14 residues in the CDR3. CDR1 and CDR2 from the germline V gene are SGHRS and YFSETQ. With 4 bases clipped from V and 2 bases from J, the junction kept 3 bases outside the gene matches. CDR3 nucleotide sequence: TGCGCCAGCAGCATCGACAGGGCTGGAAACACCATATATTTT. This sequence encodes CASSIDRAGNTIYF.

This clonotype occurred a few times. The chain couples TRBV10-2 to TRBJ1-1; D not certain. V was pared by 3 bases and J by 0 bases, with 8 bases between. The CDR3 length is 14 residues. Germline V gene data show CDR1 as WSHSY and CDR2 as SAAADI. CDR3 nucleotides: TGCGCCAGCAGTGACACAAGGGTGAACACTGAAGCTTTCTTT. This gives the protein CASSDTRVNTEAFF.

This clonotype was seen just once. CDR3 nucleotide sequence: TGTGCCAGCACCAAAGCGGGGGGAGTGGGCTATGGCTACACCTTC. This sequence encodes CASTKAGGVGYGYTF. V and J are TRBV27 and TRBJ1-2; a weak D match, TRBD1 (5 bases). Germline V gene sequence: CDR1 MNHEY, CDR2 SMNVEV (reference sequence). The CDR3 has 15 residues. The V end was cut by 7 bases, the J end by 4 bases, with 19 bases between.

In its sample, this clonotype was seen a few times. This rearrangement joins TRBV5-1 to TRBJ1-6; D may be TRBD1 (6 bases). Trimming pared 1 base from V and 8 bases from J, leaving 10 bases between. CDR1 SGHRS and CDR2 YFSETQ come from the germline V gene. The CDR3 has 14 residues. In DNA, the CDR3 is TGCGCCAGCAGCTTGACAGGGTCTGATTCACCCCTCCACTTT. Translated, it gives CASSLTGSDSPLHF.

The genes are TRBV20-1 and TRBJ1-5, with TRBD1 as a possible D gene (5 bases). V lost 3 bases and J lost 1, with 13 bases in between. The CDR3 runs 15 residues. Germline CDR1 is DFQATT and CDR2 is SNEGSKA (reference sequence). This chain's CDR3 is CSASSRGVSNQPQHF. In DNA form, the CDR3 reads TGCAGTGCTAGTTCCCGGGGCGTGAGCAATCAGCCCCAGCATTTT.

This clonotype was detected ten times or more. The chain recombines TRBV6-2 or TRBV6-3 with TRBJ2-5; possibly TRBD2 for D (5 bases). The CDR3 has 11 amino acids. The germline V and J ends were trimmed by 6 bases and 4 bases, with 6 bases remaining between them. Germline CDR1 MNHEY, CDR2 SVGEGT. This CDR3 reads CASRSGETQYF. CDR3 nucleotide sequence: TGTGCCAGCAGGAGCGGAGAGACCCAGTACTTC.

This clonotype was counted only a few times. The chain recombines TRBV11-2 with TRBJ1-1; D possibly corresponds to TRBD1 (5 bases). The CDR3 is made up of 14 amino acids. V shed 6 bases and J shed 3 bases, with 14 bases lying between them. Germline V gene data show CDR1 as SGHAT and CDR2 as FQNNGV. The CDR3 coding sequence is TGTGCCAGCAGTCCCGTGGGGGGTTACACTGAAGCTTTCTTT. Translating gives CASSPVGGYTEAFF.

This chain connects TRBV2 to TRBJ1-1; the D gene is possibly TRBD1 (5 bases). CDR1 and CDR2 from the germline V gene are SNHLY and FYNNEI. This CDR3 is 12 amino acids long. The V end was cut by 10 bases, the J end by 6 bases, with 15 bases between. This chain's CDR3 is CATRQIRSEAFF. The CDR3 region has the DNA TGTGCCACCCGACAGATACGGTCTGAAGCTTTCTTT.